The rows below give T cell receptor beta chains drawn from one sample of a study of breast tumors, draining lymph nodes, adjacent tissues. MiXCR, applied by TCRdb to the multiplex PCR reads, yields one record per CDR3 protein. The sample includes tens of thousands of distinct CDR3 sequences, 23% of them seen just once. Sequenced sample: breast tumor tissue. Source of these receptors: a female donor with breast cancer. Some clones in this sample may be carry-over from other donors' samples. CDR3s include the opening cysteine and the closing phenylalanine or tryptophan. The D gene is left open where the match is weak. A row's size may be missing; if present it is once, few, many or a size class.

j_call	v_call	d_call	clone_size	cdr3_length	cdr3_aa	cdr3_nt
TRBJ1-5	TRBV2	TRBD1	many	16	CASSEQGAYGGQPQHF	TGTGCCAGCAGTGAACAGGGGGCCTACGGGGGTCAGCCCCAGCATTTT
TRBJ2-7	TRBV29-1	.	many	12	CSVGLFSYEQYF	TGCAGCGTTGGCCTTTTTTCCTACGAACAGTACTTC
TRBJ1-2	TRBV11-2	.	many	14	CASSLGWGPWGYTF	TGTGCCAGCAGCTTAGGATGGGGGCCATGGGGCTACACCTTC
TRBJ1-6	TRBV20-1	TRBD1	many	13	CSVQDREGSPLHF	TGCAGTGTCCAGGACAGGGAGGGTTCACCCCTCCACTTT
TRBJ1-2	TRBV6-1	TRBD1	many	12	CASSLGTGGYTF	TGTGCCAGCAGCCTAGGGACAGGGGGCTACACCTTC
TRBJ1-2	TRBV2	TRBD1	.	14	CASSEAGQGYGYTF	TGTGCCAGCAGTGAAGCAGGACAGGGCTATGGCTACACCTTC
TRBJ2-2	TRBV20-1	TRBD2	many	16	CSARGLAGGSSGELFF	TGCAGTGCTAGAGGTCTAGCGGGGGGGTCAAGCGGGGAGCTGTTTTTT
TRBJ2-3	TRBV11-1	.	once	14	CASSLGWAKDTQYF	TGTGCCAGCAGCTTAGGGTGGGCTAAAGATACGCAGTATTTT
TRBJ1-2	TRBV2	.	many	12	CASSVPPDGYTF	TGTGCCAGCAGCGTGCCCCCTGATGGCTACACCTTC
TRBJ2-2	TRBV27	.	.	13	CASRAASTGELFF	TGTGCCAGCAGGGCGGCGAGCACCGGGGAGCTGTTTTTT
TRBJ2-1	TRBV14	.	.	16	CASSPRLSLSYNEQFF	TGTGCCAGCAGCCCCCGACTCTCCCTCTCCTACAATGAGCAGTTCTTC
TRBJ2-7	TRBV28	.	many	13	CARPGRRGYEQYF	TGTGCCAGACCGGGACGTAGGGGCTACGAGCAGTACTTC
TRBJ2-3	TRBV4-1	TRBD1	.	16	CASSQGQGFSADTQYF	TGCGCCAGCAGCCAAGGACAGGGATTTAGCGCAGATACGCAGTATTTT
TRBJ2-3	TRBV2	TRBD2	few	16	CASSAGTSSSTDTQYF	TGTGCCAGCAGTGCCGGGACTAGCTCTAGCACAGATACGCAGTATTTT
TRBJ1-2	TRBV10-3	.	many	13	CAISESTVYGYTF	TGTGCCATCAGTGAGTCGACAGTGTACGGCTACACCTTC
TRBJ2-7	TRBV11-2	.	many	21	CASSLGGTLTNHLSSSYEQYF	TGTGCCAGCAGCTTAGGTGGGACACTGACTAACCATCTCTCTAGCTCCTACGAGCAGTACTTC
TRBJ2-7	TRBV27	TRBD2	many	16	CASSLTGLAGSYEQYF	TGTGCCAGCAGTTTAACCGGACTAGCGGGATCGTACGAGCAGTACTTC
TRBJ1-2	TRBV15	.	once	14	CDTSREQVTYGYTF	TGTGACACCAGCAGAGAACAGGTGACCTATGGCTACACCTTC
TRBJ1-2	TRBV28	.	few	12	CASRSPNYGYTF	TGTGCCAGCCGGAGCCCCAATTATGGCTACACCTTC
TRBJ2-1	TRBV6-6	.	many	13	CASRFVADNEQFF	TGTGCCAGCCGCTTTGTGGCAGACAATGAGCAGTTCTTC
TRBJ2-2	TRBV2	TRBD1	many	13	CASGDRNTGELFF	TGTGCCAGCGGGGACAGAAACACCGGGGAGCTGTTTTTT
TRBJ2-3	TRBV27	.	many	14	CASSYLSGTDTQYF	TGTGCCAGCAGTTATCTCAGCGGGACAGATACGCAGTATTTT
TRBJ2-1	TRBV20-1	TRBD1	many	16	CSARGSTGTGVNEQFF	TGCAGTGCTAGAGGCTCAACCGGGACAGGGGTCAATGAGCAGTTCTTC
TRBJ2-5	TRBV6-4	.	.	13	CASNFGGRGTQYF	TGTGCCAGCAACTTCGGCGGACGGGGGACCCAGTACTTC
TRBJ2-1	TRBV10-1	.	many	13	CASSEGAGNEQFF	TGCGCCAGCAGTGAGGGGGCCGGCAATGAGCAGTTCTTC
TRBJ2-1	TRBV10-3	TRBD2	many	16	CAISESSGRKHNEQFF	TGTGCCATCAGTGAGTCGAGCGGGAGAAAGCACAATGAGCAGTTCTTC
TRBJ1-5	TRBV6-5	.	many	13	CASSSQGFQPQHF	TGTGCCAGCAGTTCGCAGGGGTTTCAGCCCCAGCATTTT
TRBJ2-2	TRBV5-1	.	many	17	CASSLGRANANTGELFF	TGCGCCAGCAGCTTGGGTCGAGCGAACGCGAACACCGGGGAGCTGTTTTTT
TRBJ1-4	TRBV5-5	TRBD1	many	14	CASREGQGGEKLFF	TGTGCCAGCAGGGAGGGACAGGGGGGCGAAAAACTGTTTTTT
TRBJ2-2	TRBV19	TRBD1	many	15	CASSPRTGGTGELFF	TGTGCCAGTAGTCCCCGGACAGGCGGCACCGGGGAGCTGTTTTTT
TRBJ2-7	TRBV5-1	.	many	13	CASSRDSNYEQYF	TGCGCCAGCAGCCGGGACTCGAACTACGAGCAGTACTTC
TRBJ2-7	TRBV7-9	.	many	18	CASAGGTDRFGFSYEQYF	TGTGCCAGCGCAGGGGGGACCGACAGGTTCGGATTCTCCTACGAGCAGTACTTC
TRBJ2-2	TRBV9	TRBD1	many	16	CASSPWTGENTGELFF	TGTGCCAGCAGCCCCTGGACAGGGGAGAACACCGGGGAGCTGTTTTTT
TRBJ2-7	TRBV5-6	TRBD1	.	17	CANSSLSTGVFSYEQHF	TGTGCCAACAGCTCCCTATCTACAGGGGTATTCTCCTACGAGCAGCACTTC
TRBJ2-4	TRBV2	.	many	16	CASSPIGSRTKNIQYF	TGTGCCAGCAGTCCCATCGGGAGTAGGACCAAAAACATTCAGTACTTC
TRBJ1-5	TRBV15	.	many	13	CATSRDWVQPQHF	TGTGCCACCAGCAGAGATTGGGTTCAGCCCCAGCATTTT
TRBJ2-7	TRBV4-1	.	many	12	CASSPDLYEQYF	TGCGCCAGCAGCCCCGACCTCTACGAGCAGTACTTC
TRBJ2-1	TRBV5-6	TRBD1	.	15	CASSFGDRAYNEQFF	TGTGCCAGCAGCTTTGGGGACAGGGCTTACAATGAGCAGTTCTTC
TRBJ1-5	TRBV20-1	.	many	15	CSAETDGYVGQPQHF	TGCAGTGCTGAGACTGACGGGTACGTGGGACAGCCCCAGCATTTT
TRBJ2-2	TRBV29-1	.	few	15	CSVLVGQMNTGELFF	TGCAGCGTTTTAGTCGGGCAAATGAACACCGGGGAGCTGTTTTTT
TRBJ1-4	TRBV4-1	.	many	16	CASSQDVGGAWEKLFF	TGCGCCAGCAGCCAAGATGTGGGAGGGGCGTGGGAAAAACTGTTTTTT
TRBJ2-1	TRBV7-8	TRBD2	few	15	CAGLGREGRYNEQFF	TGTGCCGGTCTCGGACGGGAGGGCCGTTACAATGAGCAGTTCTTC
TRBJ1-5	TRBV19	.	many	12	CASTSGGQPQHF	TGTGCCAGCACGAGTGGCGGTCAGCCCCAGCATTTT
TRBJ1-5	TRBV30	.	many	13	CAWSGGVGQPQHF	TGTGCCTGGAGTGGCGGGGTTGGGCAGCCCCAGCATTTT
TRBJ2-7	TRBV11-2	.	many	14	CASSLWGRGYEQYF	TGTGCCAGCAGCTTATGGGGGAGAGGTTACGAGCAGTACTTC
TRBJ1-6	TRBV20-1	.	many	17	CSATAPIQGPYNSPLHF	TGCAGTGCTACGGCCCCAATACAGGGCCCCTATAATTCACCCCTCCACTTT
TRBJ1-2	TRBV12-5	.	.	16	CASGTRRTYRNYGYTF	TGTGCTAGTGGTACCAGAAGGACATATCGGAACTATGGCTACACCTTC
TRBJ2-3	TRBV19	TRBD1	many	16	CATSYRPGQRTDTQYF	TGTGCCACCTCCTATAGGCCGGGACAGAGGACAGATACGCAGTATTTT
TRBJ1-3	TRBV4-1	.	many	15	CASSQGENSGNTIYF	TGCGCCAGCAGCCAAGGGGAAAATAGTGGAAACACCATATATTTT
TRBJ1-2	TRBV14	.	many	13	CASSLNPGRGYTF	TGTGCCAGCAGCCTGAACCCAGGGAGGGGCTACACCTTC
TRBJ2-3	TRBV20-1	TRBD2	.	16	CSATDLTSGGTDTQYF	TGCAGCGCTACGGACTTGACTAGCGGGGGCACAGATACGCAGTATTTT
TRBJ1-3	TRBV7-9	.	many	12	CASNPRGNTIYF	TGTGCCAGCAACCCCCGGGGGAACACCATATATTTT
TRBJ2-7	TRBV4-1	TRBD1	many	15	CASSQVDRGSYEQYF	TGCGCCAGCAGCCAAGTGGACAGGGGCTCCTACGAGCAGTACTTC